This TCR beta chain originates from a study of blood T cell repertoires in COVID-19 (dated by TCRdb to the early 2020s). For the wider study: The collaborator samples originated in the United States, Italy and Spain and spanned the acute and convalescent phases of COVID-19. The prospective study material was composed of cDNA or gDNA derived from T cells, B-cell-depleted T cells, or PBMCs. Subjects who had been exposed to COVID-19, were actively infected with it, or had recovered from it provided the deeply sampled blood TCRbeta repertoires that made up the dataset. The repertoires were released in a freely available public database intended as a resource for research on the immune response to SARS-CoV-2. Samples were obtained from the ongoing ImmuneRACE study (first 160 participants) and from over a thousand subjects provided by 6 global collaborators. Nearly every sample came with metadata listing a de-identified subject ID, COVID-19 status, age in years and sex. HLA class I and class II types, where available, came from metadata supplied by the sample provider rather than from assay-based typing. Study-wide conclusions, independent of this receptor: The amount of clinical and demographic metadata varied by source and participant and was provided uncurated.

TCRbeta CDR3 regions were amplified from genomic DNA using the immunoSEQ Assay, a bias-controlled multiplex PCR. As for how the authors treated the data: The number of nucleated cells in each sample was estimated by amplification of reference gene primers within the assay. Sequence reads were collapsed and filtered to measure the absolute abundance of every unique TCRbeta CDR3 rearrangement. For each sample, productive Simpson clonality was calculated by taking the square root of Simpson's diversity index across productive rearrangements. TCRdb holds this immuneACCESS table with in-frame rearrangements only. Some clones are missing; in checked studies, unresolved V genes explain under half, and the rest has no known cause. The DNA gave D and trimming, while V, J and clone size come from that table. The sample table lists about 370,000 clones, around 89% of them with a count of one. The top ten clones comprise 3% of the sample.

Remarks on this clone: Its antigen is still unknown. Base quality data are lacking; no much larger clone is found one base away.

The germline V gene specifies SGHNT as CDR1 and YENEEA as CDR2. Measured from the cysteine to the phenylalanine, the CDR3 is 16 residues long. The entry retains the CDR3 DNA only, 48 bases that are in frame from base 1. From V the trimming removes 5 bases and from J it removes 5 bases, while the gene matches leave 10 bases of the junction unaccounted for. One collaborating source in Seattle enrolled patients during active infection and followed them longitudinally through the course of disease. Each collaborating institution followed its own protocols to collect whole blood in K2EDTA tubes. For TCRbeta analysis, collaborators shipped samples in one of three forms: frozen whole blood, isolated PBMCs, or DNA extracted from either of those sample types.

The specimen sequenced was peripheral blood. The chain couples TRBV11-3 to TRBJ2-3, and TRBD1 matches 10 of the central bases. The clonotype originates from a woman in her 30s with COVID-19, enrolled during active disease. The CDR3 reads as follows: CASSPTGGDLGDTQYF. The DNA reads as follows: TGTGCCAGCAGCCCGACAGGGGGCGACCTTGGAGATACGCAGTATTTT.